This T cell receptor (beta chain) was sequenced for a study of T cells in Graves' hyperthyroidism and ophthalmopathy. Study-level background: Before treatment of any kind, peripheral blood was taken at initial diagnosis.

Not enrolled were patients with uncontrolled infection, other autoimmune disease, pregnancy or lactation. This clonotype was detected many times. Its antigen is currently unknown. General study findings and limits: Most clonotypes expanded in the thyroid (above 0.001) were also present in blood. A model built on 13 V-J features separated ophthalmopathy from stable hyperthyroidism.

The source material, RNA transcripts, was used to amplify TCR beta CDR3 regions. The HTBI primer set served for first-round RT-PCR of the TCR CDR3. TCRdb re-analysed the multiplex PCR reads in MiXCR, keeping a single row per CDR3 protein. The data hold approximately 590,000 distinct CDR3 sequences, with around 14% observed a single time. The specimen was blood. The receptor was derived from a woman aged 25 to 39 with Graves' hyperthyroidism.

Here the CDR3 reads CASSQGWDSGNTIYF. Here the CDR3 DNA reads TGTGCCAGCAGCCAAGGTTGGGACTCTGGAAACACCATATATTTT. The chain recombines TRBV3-1 with TRBJ1-3; D is unclear. The length of the CDR3 is 15 residues. V lost 1 base to trimming and J lost 0 bases, with 7 bases between them. The germline gives CDR1 LGHDT, CDR2 YNNKEL (reference sequence).